These T cell receptor beta chains were read from a single sample in a study of a mutant IDH1 vaccine in newly diagnosed glioma. Antigens of these TCRs are unknown. Clones were read by immunoSEQ multiplex PCR, and TCRdb kept only the in-frame ones, dropping some. Of tens of thousands of clones listed, over 75% are singletons. The sample consisted of PBMCs, taken from a glioma patient whose treatment included an IDH1 peptide vaccine. All receptors come from a man aged 40-50 years with glioma. The CDR3 runs from the conserved cysteine through the conserved F or W. D genes are given only for firm matches. Where a row states a size, it is once, few, many or the class of an expanded clone; other rows omit it.

CASSNSPGRSTYEQYF TGCGCCAGCAGCAATTCTCCGGGACGGTCGACCTACGAGCAGTACTTC TRBJ2-7 - TRBV5-1 -
CASSTGGTGGAGAREETQYF TGTGCCAGCAGCACCGGCGGGACAGGGGGCGCAGGAGCCCGGGAAGAGACCCAGTACTTC TRBJ2-5 - TRBV21-1 -
CASSVNPGLGYTF TGTGCCAGCAGTGTAAATCCGGGACTTGGCTACACCTTC TRBJ1-2 - TRBV28 few
CASWAGRNSYEQYF TGTGCCAGCTGGGCGGGGAGGAATTCCTACGAGCAGTACTTC TRBJ2-7 - TRBV27 -
CASSQETSGPSSYNEQFF TGCGCCAGCAGCCAAGAAACTAGCGGACCCTCCTCCTACAATGAGCAGTTCTTC TRBJ2-1 TRBD2 TRBV4-3 -
CASARAGESEKLFF TGCGCCAGCGCCAGGGCAGGGGAGAGTGAAAAACTGTTTTTT TRBJ1-4 - TRBV4-3 -
CASSVSDSGNTIYF TGTGCCAGCAGCGTATCAGACTCTGGAAACACCATATATTTT TRBJ1-3 - TRBV9 -
CASSDGGITYNEQFF TGTGCCAGCAGTGATGGGGGAATCACCTACAATGAGCAGTTCTTC TRBJ2-1 - TRBV2 -
CASIGPNSHKSGQRPDF TGTGCCAGCATAGGTCCCAATAGTCACAAGTCGGGCCAACGTCCTGACTTC TRBJ2-6 - TRBV5-6 -
CASSFRTTSSNTGELFF TGTGCCAGCAGCTTTCGCACCACTAGCTCGAACACCGGGGAGCTGTTTTTT TRBJ2-2 - TRBV11-2 -
CASSLYADRISYEQYF TGTGCCAGCAGTTTATACGCCGACAGAATCTCCTACGAGCAGTACTTC TRBJ2-7 - TRBV27 few
CASSGRGFTDTQYF TGTGCCAGCAGTGGCAGGGGCTTTACAGATACGCAGTATTTT TRBJ2-3 - TRBV25-1 once
CASGISGRASEQFF TGTGCCAGCGGGATTAGCGGGAGGGCATCTGAGCAGTTCTTC TRBJ2-1 TRBD2 TRBV27 -
CASSFKGGEQFF TGTGCCAGCAGCTTTAAGGGAGGGGAGCAGTTCTTC TRBJ2-1 TRBD2 TRBV7-2 many
CASSLAGTSGSYEQYF TGCGCCAGCAGCTTGGCCGGGACTAGCGGGAGCTACGAGCAGTACTTC TRBJ2-7 TRBD2 TRBV5-1 -
CASSYKLAGQVTQYF TGTGCCAGCAGCTACAAACTAGCGGGGCAAGTGACCCAGTACTTC TRBJ2-5 TRBD2 TRBV6-6 -
CASSYSLGEPDCNQPQHF TGTGCCAGCAGTTACTCCCTGGGGGAACCAGACTGCAATCAGCCCCAGCATTTT TRBJ1-5 - TRBV6-7 -
CASRIAGGEQYF TGTGCCAGCAGAATTGCAGGGGGCGAGCAGTACTTC TRBJ2-7 TRBD1 TRBV5-6 -
CASSPMRDWEETQYF TGTGCCAGCAGCCCGATGAGGGATTGGGAGGAGACCCAGTACTTC TRBJ2-5 - TRBV5-6 -
CASSQEPGTNYGYTF TGTGCCAGCAGCCAAGAGCCAGGGACTAACTATGGCTACACCTTC TRBJ1-2 - TRBV4-2 few
CASSLGGSVTEAFF TGTGCCAGCAGCTTAGGAGGATCCGTCACTGAAGCTTTCTTT TRBJ1-1 - TRBV7-2 -
CASSVVGRGTDTQYF TGTGCCAGCAGCGTGGTGGGACGGGGCACAGATACGCAGTATTTT TRBJ2-3 - TRBV9 -
CASSAQAAYEQYF TGTGCCAGTAGTGCGCAGGCCGCCTACGAGCAGTACTTC TRBJ2-7 - TRBV19 -
CASSLGTGVARRAYNEQFF TGCGCCAGCAGCCTAGGGACAGGGGTTGCAAGGAGGGCCTACAATGAGCAGTTCTTC TRBJ2-1 TRBD1 TRBV4-3 -
CASSDFKNTEAFF TGTGCCAGCAGTGACTTCAAGAACACTGAAGCTTTCTTT TRBJ1-1 - TRBV6-1 -
CARSHNLGLAGGQISEQFF TGTGCCAGAAGCCACAACTTAGGACTAGCGGGAGGCCAGATTAGTGAGCAGTTCTTC TRBJ2-1 TRBD2 TRBV5-3 -
CASSFRQATDTQYF TGTGCCAGCAGTTTTCGGCAGGCCACAGATACGCAGTATTTT TRBJ2-3 - TRBV27 -
CASRIPGGETEAFF TGTGCCAGCAGGATCCCGGGGGGTGAAACTGAAGCTTTCTTT TRBJ1-1 - TRBV7-2 -
CALTRTASLYEQFF TGTGCGCTAACTCGGACTGCCTCTCTTTATGAGCAGTTCTTC TRBJ2-1 - TRBV6-6 -
CASKRYGAYEQYF TGTGCCAGCAAGCGGTACGGTGCCTACGAGCAGTACTTC TRBJ2-7 - TRBV27 -
CASSPQGAPTGELFF TGTGCCAGCTCTCCGCAGGGGGCGCCTACCGGGGAGCTGTTTTTT TRBJ2-2 TRBD1 TRBV18 -
CASSTPGSGGQLETQYF TGTGCCAGCAGCACCCCTGGGAGTGGGGGTCAGTTAGAGACCCAGTACTTC TRBJ2-5 - TRBV5-4 -
CASTFKEGRETQYF TGTGCCAGCACCTTCAAGGAGGGGCGGGAGACCCAGTACTTC TRBJ2-5 - TRBV6-5 -
CASSLEPGGPYTQYF TGTGCCAGCAGCTTAGAGCCGGGGGGGCCCTATACGCAGTATTTT TRBJ2-3 TRBD2 TRBV7-2 -
CASSLTGAVEKLFF TGCGCCAGCAGCTTGACAGGGGCGGTTGAAAAACTGTTTTTT TRBJ1-4 TRBD1 TRBV5-1 -
CASSYGIDNEQYF TGCGCCAGCAGCTACGGGATAGACAACGAGCAGTACTTC TRBJ2-7 - TRBV5-1 few
CASSRRGVGSNQPQHF TGTGCCAGCAGCCGAAGAGGGGTCGGGAGCAATCAGCCCCAGCATTTT TRBJ1-5 - TRBV5-6 -
CAWSTGYSNQPQHF TGTGCCTGGAGTACAGGGTATAGCAATCAGCCCCAGCATTTT TRBJ1-5 - TRBV30 -
CASSYAGNTEAFF TGTGCCAGCAGTTACGCGGGGAACACTGAAGCTTTCTTT TRBJ1-1 - TRBV27 -
CASSGTGKHSGNTIYF TGTGCCAGCAGTGGGACAGGAAAACACTCTGGAAACACCATATATTTT TRBJ1-3 TRBD1 TRBV6-1 -
CASSPLPGNTEAFF TGTGCCAGCTCACCACTGCCGGGCAACACTGAAGCTTTCTTT TRBJ1-1 - TRBV18 -